This entry lists 13 T cell receptor beta chains sequenced from one sample in a study of human T cells and chemical hapten exposure. Time point defined: patch test 2, 6 weeks after DPC sensitization. Noted treatment: therapeutic diphenylcyclopropenone sensitization with weekly scalp DPC. In TCRdb, the RACE reads were re-called with MiXCR into one record per CDR3 protein. The table records fewer than 150,000 distinct CDR3 sequences, 12% of them present only once. The specimen comprised whole blood, sampled in connection with sensitization to the hapten diphenylcyclopropenone (DPC). The receptors shown here come from a woman aged 45 to 65 with alopecia areata. Some clones in this sample may be carry-over from other donors' samples.

The chain carries TRBV6-4 and TRBJ1-1; 7 bases match TRBD1. Trimming at V came to 0 bases and at J to 9 bases, leaving 4 bases not matched to a gene. CDR1 and CDR2 from the germline V gene are MRHNA and SNTAGT. This CDR3 region has 13 residues. The CDR3 DNA sequence: TGTGCCAGCAGTGACTCAGGGACAGATAAAGCTTTCTTT. This sequence encodes CASSDSGTDKAFF.

This clonotype was detected a few times. The genes are TRBV18 and TRBJ1-1; D uncertain. Germline CDR1 KGHSH, CDR2 LQKENI. Trimming took 3 bases from V and 0 from J, leaving 8 bases between them. The CDR3 spans 14 residues. This CDR3 is CASSPSAMNTEAFF. The CDR3 bases are TGTGCCAGCTCACCGTCAGCGATGAACACTGAAGCTTTCTTT.

A few counts support this clonotype. The chain employs TRBV7-8 and TRBJ2-7; 13 positions agree with TRBD2. The CDR3 spans 23 residues. Germline CDR1 SGHVS, CDR2 FQNEAQ. Trimming at V came to 1 base and at J to 0 bases, leaving 21 bases not matched to a gene. CDR3 in DNA: TGTGCCAGCAGCTTAGGAAGGGGCCTTGGACTAGCGGGAGACCCTACCTCCTCCTACGAGCAGTACTTC. It encodes CASSLGRGLGLAGDPTSSYEQYF. Looking up the rest from reference TRBV7-8 and TRBJ2-7 gives the full variable domain: GAGVSQSPRYKVAKRGQDVALRCDPISGHVSLFWYQQALGQGPEFLTYFQNEAQLDKSGLPSDRFFAERPEGSVSTLKIQRTQQEDSAVYLCASSLGRGLGLAGDPTSSYEQYFGPGTRLTVT.

The chain joins TRBV2 to TRBJ2-3, with 11 bases fitting TRBD2. The V and J ends lost 6 bases and 6 bases, in that order; junction bases with no gene match: 2. Germline CDR1 SNHLY, CDR2 FYNNEI. The CDR3 spans 13 residues. The CDR3: CASSSSGRDTQYF. The CDR3 bases are TGTGCCAGCAGCTCTAGCGGGAGGGATACGCAGTATTTT.

This clonotype was detected only a few times. V is TRBV7-9 and J is TRBJ2-5; D perhaps matches TRBD1 (6 bases). From germline, CDR1 is SEHNR and CDR2 FQNEAQ (reference sequence). This CDR3 is built from 18 residues. Trimming cost V 0 bases and J 4 bases, with 21 bases left between them. DNA for the CDR3: TGTGCCAGCAGCTTAGCGAGTTTTACAGGGAAGGTCGGAGAGACCCAGTACTTC. Translating it yields CASSLASFTGKVGETQYF. Based on the CDR3 plus reference TRBV7-9 and TRBJ2-5, the full variable domain is DTGVSQNPRHKITKRGQNVTFRCDPISEHNRLYWYRQTLGQGPEFLTYFQNEAQLEKSRLLSDRFSAERPKGSFSTLEIQRTEQGDSAMYLCASSLASFTGKVGETQYFGPGTRLLVL.

V is TRBV28 and J is TRBJ2-7; no definite D call. This CDR3 is 13 amino acids long. The V end lost 3 bases, the J end lost 1 base, and 7 bases lay between the germline ends. The germline gives CDR1 MDHEN, CDR2 SYDVKM. CDR3 sequence: CASSFPVSYEQYF. In DNA, the CDR3 is TGTGCCAGCAGTTTCCCGGTGTCCTACGAGCAGTACTTC.

This clonotype came up many times. This chain joins TRBV5-1 and TRBJ2-7; maybe TRBD1 (6 bases). The CDR3 is 14 amino acids. Germline CDR1 SGHRS, CDR2 YFSETQ. V lost 4 bases and J lost 2, with 13 bases in between. The CDR3 region is CASSAGQIPYEQYF. CDR3 coding DNA: TGCGCCAGCAGCGCCGGACAGATTCCCTACGAGCAGTACTTC.

This clonotype was observed a few times. This chain uses TRBV12-3 or TRBV12-4 with TRBJ1-5; no clear D gene. The ends were cut back, 3 bases at V and 7 bases at J, with 10 bases in the middle. CDR3 length equals 13 residues. The CDR3 is CASSFKVSQPQHF. The CDR3 region has the DNA TGTGCCAGCAGTTTCAAAGTAAGCCAGCCCCAGCATTTT.

This sequence joins TRBV7-9 and TRBJ2-7; D uncertain. The CDR3 has 12 residues. V was pared by 5 bases and J by 6 bases, with 11 bases between. Germline loops: CDR1 SEHNR, CDR2 FQNEAQ (reference sequence). This chain's CDR3 is CASSPNPREQYF. The CDR3 region has the DNA TGTGCCAGCAGCCCCAACCCCCGCGAGCAGTACTTC.

This clonotype has only a few counts. This chain uses TRBV20-1 with TRBJ1-2; tentative D call: TRBD1 (6 bases). V was cut by 1 base and J by 7 bases, with 13 bases left in between. CDR1 is DFQATT, CDR2 SNEGSKA, per germline (reference sequence). The CDR3 contains 13 residues. In DNA form, the CDR3 reads TGCAGTGCTAGAGGTGGGGGCGACCTTGGCTACACCTTC. This codes for CSARGGGDLGYTF.

CDR3 DNA sequence: TGCAGCGTTGAGGACCCTCGGGGGACCGGGGAGCTGTTTTTT. Amino acid sequence: CSVEDPRGTGELFF. The genes are TRBV29-1 and TRBJ2-2; tentative D call: TRBD2 (6 bases). The CDR3 runs 14 residues. Deletions cut 3 bases from V and 5 bases from J, with 13 bases between. Germline values: CDR1 SQVTM, CDR2 ANQGSEA.

In this sample, this clonotype turned up a few times. The J gene is TRBJ2-1, the V gene TRBV5-1; D unresolved. With 2 bases removed from V and 0 bases from J, the gap between germline ends came to 9 bases. Germline CDR1 is SGHRS and CDR2 is YFSETQ. This CDR3 is 15 amino acids long. CDR3 nucleotides: TGCGCCAGCAGCTTTGGCCCTAGCTCCTACAATGAGCAGTTCTTC. This codes for CASSFGPSSYNEQFF.

This clonotype was found a few times. J is TRBJ2-7 and V is TRBV7-2; 11 bases are shared with TRBD2. The germline V gene has CDR1 SGHTA and CDR2 FQGNSA. This CDR3 contains 17 residues. Trimming at V came to 5 bases and at J to 2 bases, leaving 11 bases not matched to a gene. CDR3: CASSARNPSGRPYEQYF. Here the CDR3 DNA reads TGTGCCAGCAGCGCCCGAAACCCTAGCGGGAGGCCCTACGAGCAGTACTTC.